This T cell receptor beta chain was captured in a study of blood T cell repertoires in COVID-19. Turning to the study itself: The study drew acute and convalescent COVID-19 samples from the United States, Italy and Spain.

The CDR3 length is 14 residues. V gave up 3 bases and J gave up 4 bases; unmatched junction bases: 5. Germline CDR1 reads SGHAT; CDR2 reads FQNNGV. The sample holds one count of this clone. TCRdb keeps only in-frame clones here, not all; method: immunoSEQ multiplex PCR. The data contain fewer than 250,000 clones, around 90% of them seen just once; the ten biggest clones take up roughly 2.5%. The sample consisted of peripheral blood. This clonotype was obtained from a man aged 25 to 45 with COVID-19, enrolled during active disease. J is TRBJ1-1 and V is TRBV11-2; 7 bases align to TRBD1. The CDR3 sequence is CASSFDRVGTEAFF. CDR3 nucleotide sequence: TGTGCCAGCAGCTTTGACAGGGTGGGCACTGAAGCTTTCTTT. Variable domain in full (rest from reference TRBV11-2 and TRBJ1-1): EAGVAQSPRYKIIEKRQSVAFWCNPISGHATLYWYQQILGQGPKLLIQFQNNGVVDDSQLPKDRFSAERLKGVDSTLKIQPAKLEDSAVYLCASSFDRVGTEAFFGQGTRLTVV.